One sample yielded the 28 T cell receptor beta chains listed below, sequenced in a study of blood T cell repertoires in COVID-19. Using immunoSEQ multiplex PCR, the repertoire was profiled, and TCRdb retains in-frame clones only, with some absent. The sample includes about 200,000 clones, about 90% of them seen just once. Sequencing used peripheral blood. The receptors derive from a young man with acute or convalescent COVID-19.

The chain employs TRBV6-4 and TRBJ2-1, with TRBD1 matching 9 bases. The CDR3 extends over 15 amino acids. The germline CDR1 and CDR2 sequences are MRHNA and SNTAGT. With 5 bases clipped from V and 2 bases from J, the junction kept 4 bases outside the gene matches. CDR3 nucleotide sequence: TGTGCCAGCAGTCTAGACAGGGGGACCTACAATGAGCAGTTCTTC. It is translated as CASSLDRGTYNEQFF.

V is TRBV19 and J is TRBJ1-3; D gene unclear. Germline V lookup: CDR1 LNHDA, CDR2 SQIVND (reference sequence). Trimming removed 4 bases at V and 2 bases at J, with 9 bases between. The CDR3 runs to 14 residues. Written as DNA, the CDR3 is TGTGCCAGTAGTACCGGAGCCGCTGGAAACACCATATATTTT. Translation: CASSTGAAGNTIYF.

The chain is built from TRBV5-1 and TRBJ1-1; a possible D gene is TRBD1 (6 bases). V shed 3 bases and J shed 0 bases, with 9 bases lying between them. Germline CDR1 and CDR2: SGHRS and YFSETQ. This CDR3 contains 14 residues. The CDR3, as DNA: TGCGCCAGCAGCTACAGGGAGATGAACACTGAAGCTTTCTTT. Protein product: CASSYREMNTEAFF.

The gene calls are TRBV7-2 and TRBJ1-2; D is possibly TRBD1 (5 bases). The CDR3 extends over 15 amino acids. The V gene's germline CDR1 is SGHTA and CDR2 FQGNSA. V lost 3 bases to trimming and J lost 5 bases, with 16 bases between them. This chain's CDR3 is CASSFPTAGVYGYTF. For the CDR3, the DNA is TGTGCCAGCAGCTTCCCCACCGCGGGGGTTTATGGCTACACCTTC.

The J gene is TRBJ1-2, the V gene TRBV5-1, with 7 positions matching TRBD1. Per the germline V gene, CDR1 is SGHRS and CDR2 is YFSETQ. The CDR3 extends over 13 amino acids. The J segment lost 3 bases and the V segment lost 3 bases, leaving 2 bases of the junction unmatched. The DNA of the CDR3 is TGCGCCAGCAGCTCCGGGACAGACTATGGCTACACCTTC. Translating it yields CASSSGTDYGYTF.

The chain is built from TRBV19 and TRBJ1-2; unclear D gene. Germline V gives CDR1 LNHDA, CDR2 SQIVND (reference sequence). Trimming removed 0 bases from V and 8 bases from J, with 13 bases in between. The CDR3 sequence is 14 residues long. This CDR3 reads CASSIDLVGSGYTF. CDR3 coding DNA: TGTGCCAGTAGTATAGATCTTGTGGGCAGCGGCTACACCTTC. The variable domain in full, with the rest retrieved from reference TRBV19 and TRBJ1-2, is DGGITQSPKYLFRKEGQNVTLSCEQNLNHDAMYWYRQDPGQGLRLIYYSQIVNDFQKGDIAEGYSVSREKKESFPLTVTSAQKNPTAFYLCASSIDLVGSGYTFGSGTRLTVV.

V usage is TRBV28 and J usage is TRBJ1-3, with 10 bases aligning to TRBD1. The V and J ends lost 4 bases and 4 bases, in that order; junction bases with no gene match: 13. The CDR3 has 18 amino acids. Germline V gene sequence: CDR1 MDHEN, CDR2 SYDVKM. DNA of the CDR3: TGTGCCAGCAGTTCCCGACCGGGACAGGGGCCTACGGGAAACACCATATATTTT. Amino acid sequence: CASSSRPGQGPTGNTIYF.

The chain couples TRBV5-1 to TRBJ1-1, with D tentatively TRBD1 (5 bases). This CDR3 comprises 14 residues. CDR1 is SGHRS, CDR2 YFSETQ, per germline. V lost 4 bases to trimming and J lost 3 bases, with 13 bases between them. The CDR3 protein is CASSRGRADTEAFF. The CDR3 DNA reads TGCGCCAGCAGCCGCGGCAGGGCGGACACTGAAGCTTTCTTT.

The J gene is TRBJ1-6, the V gene TRBV15; the D gene is possibly TRBD1 (6 bases). The CDR3 has 13 amino acids. Per the germline V gene, CDR1 is LNHNV and CDR2 is YYDKDF (reference sequence). The ends were cut back, 0 bases at V and 13 bases at J, with 10 bases in the middle. CDR3 in amino acids: CATSRDGGAPLHF. The CDR3 DNA is TGTGCCACCAGCAGAGATGGGGGGGCGCCCCTCCACTTT.

The chain joins TRBV6-2 or TRBV6-3 to TRBJ2-7; 12 nucleotides agree with TRBD2. V lost 2 bases to trimming and J lost 4 bases; unmatched junction nucleotides: 3. Germline V gene lookup returns CDR1 MNHEY and CDR2 SVGEGT. There are 15 residues in the CDR3. The CDR3: CASSYDLAGGYEQYF. The CDR3 nucleotides are TGTGCCAGCAGTTACGACCTAGCGGGGGGGTACGAGCAGTACTTC.

This clone was counted between two and nine times. This chain links TRBV2 with TRBJ2-3, with D perhaps TRBD1 (5 bases). The length of the CDR3 is 14 residues. Germline assignment: CDR1 SNHLY and CDR2 FYNNEI. V was trimmed by 7 bases and J by 3 bases, leaving 14 bases between them. Here the CDR3 reads CASNFLGQTDTQYF. The CDR3 nucleotides are TGTGCCAGCAACTTTTTGGGGCAAACAGATACGCAGTATTTT.

This clone has only a few counts. The chain combines TRBV30 with TRBJ1-2; 9 positions agree with TRBD1. The CDR3 loop spans 15 amino acids. Germline V lookup: CDR1 GTSNPN, CDR2 SVGIG (reference sequence). J was trimmed by 3 bases and V by 4 bases; bases with no gene match: 9. The CDR3 nucleotides are TGTGCCTGGACCCCGGGACAGGGCATCCACTATGGCTACACCTTC. It translates to CAWTPGQGIHYGYTF.

This chain links TRBV9 with TRBJ2-7; D is perhaps TRBD1 (6 bases). Trimming took off 0 bases at V and 2 bases at J, with 15 bases between the two ends. The CDR3 sequence is 16 residues long. Germline V CDR1 and CDR2: SGDLS, YYNGEE. The CDR3 bases are TGTGCCAGCAGCGTAGCGGATTCAGGGGCGGCCTACGAGCAGTACTTC. Its translation is CASSVADSGAAYEQYF.

J is TRBJ1-4 and V is TRBV18; 7 nucleotides match TRBD1. This CDR3 region has 17 residues. CDR1 is KGHSH, CDR2 LQKENI, per germline. The V and J ends lost 4 bases and 0 bases, in that order; junction bases with no gene match: 8. The CDR3 nucleotides are TGTGCCAGCTCACTAGGGACAGCCCTCGCAACTAATGAAAAACTGTTTTTT. Its protein is CASSLGTALATNEKLFF.

This chain connects TRBV5-3 to TRBJ2-3, with TRBD2 identical over 7 bases. TRBV5-3 is assigned to the ORF class and has an uncertain function. The CDR3 contains 15 residues. Losses at the gene ends were 8 bases for V and 0 bases for J; bases not matched to a gene: 9. CDR3 sequence (DNA): TGTGCCAGCGGCCCGGGGGGAGCTAGCACAGATACGCAGTATTTT. This translates into CASGPGGASTDTQYF.

The chain has TRBV5-1 and TRBJ2-4; D is unresolved. Germline loops: CDR1 SGHRS, CDR2 YFSETQ. This CDR3 has 14 residues. Trimming shortened V by 0 bases and J by 6 bases, and 10 bases separated the two germline ends. The CDR3 is CASSLDTPGNIQYF. The CDR3 DNA follows: TGCGCCAGCAGCTTGGACACGCCGGGAAACATTCAGTACTTC.

The chain combines TRBV9 with TRBJ2-3, with D uncertain. V shed 0 bases and J shed 0 bases, with 11 bases lying between them. Germline CDR1 SGDLS, CDR2 YYNGEE. The CDR3 contains 16 residues. DNA for the CDR3: TGTGCCAGCAGCGTAGAAGTATCTACTAGCACAGATACGCAGTATTTT. Amino acid sequence: CASSVEVSTSTDTQYF.

The rearrangement joins TRBV27 to TRBJ1-5; 10 bases are shared with TRBD1. The CDR3 contains 16 residues. The J segment lost 2 bases and the V segment lost 1 base, leaving 2 bases of the junction unmatched. Germline V lookup: CDR1 MNHEY, CDR2 SMNVEV (reference sequence). The CDR3 DNA follows: TGTGCCAGCAGTTTATATGGGACAGGGGGCAATCAGCCCCAGCATTTT. Translating it yields CASSLYGTGGNQPQHF.

This clone has only one observation. The chain has TRBV11-2 and TRBJ2-1; 10 nucleotides line up with TRBD2. With V trimmed by 4 bases and J by 0 bases, 3 bases remained unmatched. The CDR3 runs to 16 residues. Germline loops: CDR1 SGHAT, CDR2 FQNNGV. The CDR3 DNA is TGTGCCAGCAGCTCTTTAGCGGGAGGCTCCTACAATGAGCAGTTCTTC. Protein: CASSSLAGGSYNEQFF.

J is TRBJ2-3 and V is TRBV18; 9 bases fit TRBD2. The CDR3 length is 14 residues. The germline V gene has CDR1 KGHSH and CDR2 LQKENI. V shed 11 bases, J shed 2 bases, and the junction held 8 bases outside the gene matches. As DNA, the CDR3 is TGTGCCTCTCTCCTAGCGGGACCCACAGATACGCAGTATTTT. Encoded protein: CASLLAGPTDTQYF. The variable domain in full, with the rest retrieved from reference TRBV18 and TRBJ2-3, is NAGVMQNPRHLVRRRGQEARLRCSPMKGHSHVYWYRQLPEEGLKFMVYLQKENIIDESGMPKERFSAEFPKEGPSILRIQQVVRGDSAAYFCASLLAGPTDTQYFGPGTRLTVL.

The V call is TRBV2, the J call TRBJ2-5; D may be TRBD1 (6 bases). This CDR3 spans 14 amino acids. The V end was cut by 6 bases, the J end by 0 bases, with 11 bases between. Germline lookup yields CDR1 SNHLY and CDR2 FYNNEI. The CDR3: CASRAGDNQETQYF. The CDR3 nucleotides read TGTGCCAGCAGAGCTGGGGACAACCAAGAGACCCAGTACTTC.

CDR3 protein: CASSVDLQNNEQFF. DNA for the CDR3: TGTGCCAGCAGCGTAGATTTACAAAACAATGAGCAGTTCTTC. The rearrangement links TRBV9 to TRBJ2-1; D is ambiguous. CDR3 length: 14 residues. V lost 0 bases to trimming and J lost 5 bases, with 9 bases between them. Germline CDR1 reads SGDLS; CDR2 reads YYNGEE.

This chain connects TRBV9 to TRBJ2-6, with a tentative D call TRBD2 (5 bases). The ends were cut back, 0 bases at V and 1 base at J, with 11 bases in the middle. Germline V gene data show CDR1 as SGDLS and CDR2 as YYNGEE. The CDR3 covers 17 residues. The CDR3 protein is CASSVGEGISGANVLTF. As DNA, the CDR3 is TGTGCCAGCAGCGTAGGAGAGGGTATATCTGGGGCCAACGTCCTGACTTTC.

The chain recombines TRBV27 with TRBJ2-4; 8 positions match TRBD1. V was pared by 4 bases and J by 7 bases, with 9 bases of the junction left unmatched. The CDR3 spans 15 residues. From germline, CDR1 is MNHEY and CDR2 SMNVEV (reference sequence). The CDR3 DNA is TGTGCCAGCAGTTCTTATCAGGGGGCGCTCAACATTCAGTACTTC. Amino acid sequence: CASSSYQGALNIQYF.

The chain joins TRBV2 to TRBJ1-4, with 11 nucleotides matching TRBD1. Germline V gene data show CDR1 as SNHLY and CDR2 as FYNNEI. This CDR3 contains 14 residues. Losses at the gene ends were 10 bases for V and 2 bases for J; bases not matched to a gene: 3. For the CDR3, the DNA is TGTGCCACCCGGGACAGGGGGACTAATGAAAAACTGTTTTTT. This encodes CATRDRGTNEKLFF.

Of note for this clone: The missing conserved phenylalanine or tryptophan at the end of this CDR3 makes a read error likely. The limits of the CDR3 on the DNA are not certain, so only TCRdb's listed CDR3 is given. The rearrangement uses TRBV18 and TRBJ1-1; TRBD1, the D gene given by the table, was not confirmed from the DNA. Germline V lookup: CDR1 KGHSH, CDR2 LQKENI. The CDR3 has 13 residues if both end residues are counted. This CDR3 is CASSSGTGGALPV.

The chain recombines TRBV7-9 with TRBJ1-3, with D maybe TRBD1 (6 bases). Trimming took 4 bases from V and 0 from J, leaving 10 bases between them. In germline, CDR1 is SEHNR, CDR2 FQNEAQ (reference sequence). This CDR3 region has 15 residues. The CDR3 sequence: CASSSGQSSGNTIYF. For the CDR3, the DNA is TGTGCCAGCAGCTCCGGACAGTCCTCTGGAAACACCATATATTTT.

The rearrangement uses TRBV6-1 and TRBJ2-7; 7 nucleotides line up with TRBD1. V lost 1 base and J lost 6; bases outside the gene matches: 6. The CDR3 totals 14 residues. Germline V lookup: CDR1 MNHNS, CDR2 SASEGT. The CDR3 loop is CASSEESRGREQYF. CDR3 sequence (DNA): TGTGCCAGCAGTGAAGAATCTAGGGGGCGCGAGCAGTACTTC.